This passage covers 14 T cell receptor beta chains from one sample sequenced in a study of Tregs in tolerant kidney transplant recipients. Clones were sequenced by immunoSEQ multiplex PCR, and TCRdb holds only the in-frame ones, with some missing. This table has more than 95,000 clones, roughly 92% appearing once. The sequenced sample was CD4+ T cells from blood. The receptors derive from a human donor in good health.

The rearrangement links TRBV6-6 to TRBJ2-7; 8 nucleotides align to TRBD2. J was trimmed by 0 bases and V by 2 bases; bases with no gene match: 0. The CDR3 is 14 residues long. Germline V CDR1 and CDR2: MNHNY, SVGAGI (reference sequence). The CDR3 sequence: CASSYGTSSYEQYF. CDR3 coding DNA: TGTGCCAGCAGTTACGGGACTAGCTCCTACGAGCAGTACTTC.

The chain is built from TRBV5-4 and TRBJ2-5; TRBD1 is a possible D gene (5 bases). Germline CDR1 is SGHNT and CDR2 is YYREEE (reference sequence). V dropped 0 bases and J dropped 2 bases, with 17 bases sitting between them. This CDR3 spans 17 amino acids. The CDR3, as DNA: TGTGCCAGCAGCTTGGCTTTATTTGGGGCATCTCAAGAGACCCAGTACTTC. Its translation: CASSLALFGASQETQYF.

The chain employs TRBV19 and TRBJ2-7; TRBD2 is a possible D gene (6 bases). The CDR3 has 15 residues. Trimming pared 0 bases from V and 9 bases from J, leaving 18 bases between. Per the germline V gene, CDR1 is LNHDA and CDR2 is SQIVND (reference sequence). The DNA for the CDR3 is TGTGCCAGTAGTATAGACCCGGGACTGGGCAGACGGCAGTACTTC. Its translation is CASSIDPGLGRRQYF.

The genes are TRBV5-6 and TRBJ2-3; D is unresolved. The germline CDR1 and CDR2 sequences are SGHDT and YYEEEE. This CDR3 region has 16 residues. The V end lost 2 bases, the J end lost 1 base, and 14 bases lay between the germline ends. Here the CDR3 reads CASSFSVSPRTDTQYF. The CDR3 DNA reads TGTGCCAGCAGCTTTTCCGTCAGCCCCCGCACAGATACGCAGTATTTT.

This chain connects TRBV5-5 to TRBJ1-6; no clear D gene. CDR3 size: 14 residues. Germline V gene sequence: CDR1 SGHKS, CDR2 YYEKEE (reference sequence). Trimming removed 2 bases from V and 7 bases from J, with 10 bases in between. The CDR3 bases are TGTGCCAGCAGCTTAGGAGGGATGAATTCACCCCTCCACTTT. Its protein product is CASSLGGMNSPLHF.

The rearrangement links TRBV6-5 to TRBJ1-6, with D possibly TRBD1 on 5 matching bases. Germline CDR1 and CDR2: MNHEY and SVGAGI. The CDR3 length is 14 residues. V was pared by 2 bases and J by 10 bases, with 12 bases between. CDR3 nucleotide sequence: TGTGCCAGCAGTTACGGGATGGGGGAGTCACCCCTCCACTTT. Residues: CASSYGMGESPLHF.

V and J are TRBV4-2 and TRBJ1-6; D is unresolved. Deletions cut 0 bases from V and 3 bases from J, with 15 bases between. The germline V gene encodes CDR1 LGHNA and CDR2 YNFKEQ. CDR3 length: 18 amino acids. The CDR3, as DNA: TGTGCCAGCAGCCAAGATCGGCCCGGGAAAGGCTATAATTCACCCCTCCACTTT. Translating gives CASSQDRPGKGYNSPLHF.

CDR3 loop: CAWSPGTPRSHEQFF. CDR3 bases: TGTGCCTGGAGCCCCGGGACACCTAGGAGCCATGAGCAGTTCTTC. This chain connects TRBV30 to TRBJ2-1; TRBD1 might be the D (6 bases). CDR1 and CDR2 from the germline V gene are GTSNPN and SVGIG (reference sequence). This CDR3 has 15 amino acids. The V gene lost 3 bases and the J gene lost 8 bases, with 20 bases spanning the gap.

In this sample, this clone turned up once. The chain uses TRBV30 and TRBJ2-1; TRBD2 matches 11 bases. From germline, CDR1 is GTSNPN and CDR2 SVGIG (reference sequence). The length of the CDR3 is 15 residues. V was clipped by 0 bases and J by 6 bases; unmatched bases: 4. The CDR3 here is CAWSVRGTSGNEQFF. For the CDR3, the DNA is TGTGCCTGGAGTGTACGAGGGACTAGCGGCAATGAGCAGTTCTTC. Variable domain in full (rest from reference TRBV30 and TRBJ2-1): SQTIHQWPATLVQPVGSPLSLECTVEGTSNPNLYWYRQAAGRGLQLLFYSVGIGQISSEVPQNLSASRPQDRQFILSSKKLLLSDSGFYLCAWSVRGTSGNEQFFGPGTRLTVL.

The CDR3 region has the DNA TGTGCCAGCAGTGAACTAGCGCAGACTAGCTATACCTACAATGAGCAGTTCTTC. Amino acid sequence: CASSELAQTSYTYNEQFF. The chain couples TRBV6-1 to TRBJ2-1; the match to TRBD2 covers 7 bases. CDR1 and CDR2 from the germline V gene are MNHNS and SASEGT. V lost 2 bases, J lost 2 bases, and 12 bases stayed unmatched. The CDR3 totals 18 residues.

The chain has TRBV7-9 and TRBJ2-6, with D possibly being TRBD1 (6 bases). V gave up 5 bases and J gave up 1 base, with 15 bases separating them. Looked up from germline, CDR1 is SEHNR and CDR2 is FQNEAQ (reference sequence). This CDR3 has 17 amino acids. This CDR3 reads CASSPKGVSSGANVLTF. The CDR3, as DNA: TGTGCCAGCAGCCCGAAGGGGGTTTCATCTGGGGCCAACGTCCTGACTTTC. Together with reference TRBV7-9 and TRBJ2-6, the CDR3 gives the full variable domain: DTGVSQNPRHKITKRGQNVTFRCDPISEHNRLYWYRQTLGQGPEFLTYFQNEAQLEKSRLLSDRFSAERPKGSFSTLEIQRTEQGDSAMYLCASSPKGVSSGANVLTFGAGSRLTVL.

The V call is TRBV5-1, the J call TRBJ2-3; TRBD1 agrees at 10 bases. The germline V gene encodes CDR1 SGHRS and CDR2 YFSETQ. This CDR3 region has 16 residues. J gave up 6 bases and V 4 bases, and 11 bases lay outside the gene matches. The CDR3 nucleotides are TGCGCCAGCAGCGCTTTGGGACAGGGGAGAGTGGATACGCAGTATTTT. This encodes CASSALGQGRVDTQYF.

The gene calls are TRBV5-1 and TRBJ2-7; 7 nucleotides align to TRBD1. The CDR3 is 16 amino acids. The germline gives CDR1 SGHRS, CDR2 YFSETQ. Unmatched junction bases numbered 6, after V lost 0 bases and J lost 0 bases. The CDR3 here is CASSLATGTVSYEQYF. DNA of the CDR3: TGCGCCAGCAGCTTGGCCACCGGGACAGTCTCCTACGAGCAGTACTTC.

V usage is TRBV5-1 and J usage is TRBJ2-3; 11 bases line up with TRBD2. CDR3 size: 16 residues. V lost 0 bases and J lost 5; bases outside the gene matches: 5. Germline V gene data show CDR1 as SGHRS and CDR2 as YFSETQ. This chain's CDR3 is CASSLELAGGIDTQYF. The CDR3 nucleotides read TGCGCCAGCAGCTTGGAATTAGCGGGAGGGATAGATACGCAGTATTTT. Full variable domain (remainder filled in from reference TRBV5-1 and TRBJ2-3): KAGVTQTPRYLIKTRGQQVTLSCSPISGHRSVSWYQQTPGQGLQFLFEYFSETQRNKGNFPGRFSGRQFSNSRSEMNVSTLELGDSALYLCASSLELAGGIDTQYFGPGTRLTVL.